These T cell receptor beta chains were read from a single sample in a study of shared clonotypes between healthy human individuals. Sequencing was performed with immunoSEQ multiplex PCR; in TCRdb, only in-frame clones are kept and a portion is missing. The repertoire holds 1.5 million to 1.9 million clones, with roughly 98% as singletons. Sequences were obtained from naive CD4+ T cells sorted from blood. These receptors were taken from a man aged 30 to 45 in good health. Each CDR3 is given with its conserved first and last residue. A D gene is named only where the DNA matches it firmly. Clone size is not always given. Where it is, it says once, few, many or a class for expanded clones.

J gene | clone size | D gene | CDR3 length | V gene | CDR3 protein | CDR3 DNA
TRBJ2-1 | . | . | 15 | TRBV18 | CASSRDTGLVDEQFF | TGTGCCAGCTCACGGGACACGGGTTTGGTCGATGAGCAGTTCTTC
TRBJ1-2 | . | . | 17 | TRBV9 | CASSVSGAGPLSGGYTF | TGTGCCAGCAGCGTAAGTGGGGCAGGACCGCTGTCGGGTGGCTACACCTTC
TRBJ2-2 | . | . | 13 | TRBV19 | CASSIRFTGELFF | TGTGCCAGTAGTATCAGGTTCACCGGGGAGCTGTTTTTT
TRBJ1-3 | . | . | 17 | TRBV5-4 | CASNTLPTGRSGNTIYF | TGTGCCAGCAACACCCTCCCTACAGGACGGTCTGGAAACACCATATATTTT
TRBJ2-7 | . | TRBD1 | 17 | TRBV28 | CASSHRRGTGFAYEQYF | TGTGCCAGCAGTCACCGTCGCGGGACAGGGTTCGCCTACGAGCAGTACTTC
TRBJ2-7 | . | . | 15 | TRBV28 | CASSSGPGAVYEQYF | TGTGCCAGCAGTTCAGGTCCAGGGGCGGTGTACGAGCAGTACTTC
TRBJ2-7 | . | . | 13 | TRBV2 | CASSESGFYEQYF | TGTGCCAGCAGTGAATCGGGCTTCTACGAGCAGTACTTC
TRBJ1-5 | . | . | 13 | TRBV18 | CASSPDSNQPQHF | TGTGCCAGCTCGCCAGATAGCAATCAGCCCCAGCATTTT
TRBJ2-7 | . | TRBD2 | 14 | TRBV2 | CASTRLASSYEQYF | TGTGCCAGCACTAGACTAGCGAGCTCCTACGAGCAGTACTTC
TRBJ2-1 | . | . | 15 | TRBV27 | CASSSTSSVYNEQFF | TGTGCCAGCAGCTCGACTTCCTCGGTTTACAATGAGCAGTTCTTC
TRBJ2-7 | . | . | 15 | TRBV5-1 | CASSRSDSSAYEQYF | TGCGCCAGCAGTCGGTCGGACAGTTCGGCCTACGAGCAGTACTTC
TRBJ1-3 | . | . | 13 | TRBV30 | CAWSVNSGNTIYF | TGTGCCTGGAGTGTCAACTCTGGAAACACCATATATTTT
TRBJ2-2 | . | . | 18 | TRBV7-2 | CASSLEGRVFANTGELFF | TGTGCCAGCAGCTTAGAGGGCAGGGTGTTTGCGAACACCGGGGAGCTGTTTTTT
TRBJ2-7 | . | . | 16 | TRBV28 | CASSFPVPLGGREQYF | TGTGCCAGCAGTTTTCCGGTCCCCCTAGGTGGGCGCGAGCAGTACTTC
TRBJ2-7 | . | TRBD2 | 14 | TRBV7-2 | CASSRTSGTYEQYF | TGTGCCAGCAGTCGGACTAGCGGAACCTACGAGCAGTACTTC
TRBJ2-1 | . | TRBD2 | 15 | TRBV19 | CASTAGGPLYNEQFF | TGTGCCAGTACGGCGGGAGGCCCACTTTACAATGAGCAGTTCTTC
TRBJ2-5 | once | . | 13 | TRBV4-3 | CASSQAVPETQYF | TGCGCCAGCAGCCAAGCAGTCCCAGAGACCCAGTACTTC
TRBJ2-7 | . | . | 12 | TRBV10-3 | CANAGTSYEQYF | TGTGCCAACGCTGGGACCTCCTACGAGCAGTACTTC
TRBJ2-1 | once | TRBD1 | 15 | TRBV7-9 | CASSLPGDSYNEQFF | TGTGCCAGCAGCTTACCTGGGGACAGTTACAATGAGCAGTTCTTC
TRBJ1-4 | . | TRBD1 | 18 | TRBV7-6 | CASSNRPLAGTAGGKLFF | TGTGCCAGCAGCAATCGACCATTGGCTGGGACAGCGGGAGGAAAACTGTTTTTT
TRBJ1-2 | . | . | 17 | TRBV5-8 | CASRLADSAIPRYGYTF | TGTGCCAGCCGATTAGCGGACAGCGCAATCCCTCGCTATGGCTACACCTTC
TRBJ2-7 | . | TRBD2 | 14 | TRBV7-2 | CASSSGLAAHEQYF | TGTGCCAGCAGCTCCGGACTAGCGGCACACGAGCAGTACTTC
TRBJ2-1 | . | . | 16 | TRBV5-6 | CASSLVRLARYNEQFF | TGTGCCAGCAGCTTGGTACGGCTAGCGCGATACAATGAGCAGTTCTTC
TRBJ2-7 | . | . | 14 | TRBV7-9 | CASSFVGGRYEQYF | TGTGCCAGCAGCTTTGTGGGAGGTCGCTACGAGCAGTACTTC
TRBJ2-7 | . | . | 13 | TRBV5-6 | CASSLRPLYEQYF | TGTGCCAGCAGCCTTAGGCCTCTCTACGAGCAGTACTTC
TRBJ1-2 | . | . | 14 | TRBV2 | CASSGTEASGGYTF | TGTGCCAGCAGTGGGACGGAGGCAAGTGGTGGCTACACCTTC
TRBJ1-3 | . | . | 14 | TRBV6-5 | CASTLRGAGNTIYF | TGTGCCAGCACCTTACGCGGGGCTGGAAACACCATATATTTT
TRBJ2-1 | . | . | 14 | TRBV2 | CASNSDRRTNEQFF | TGTGCCAGCAATTCCGACAGGAGAACCAATGAGCAGTTCTTC
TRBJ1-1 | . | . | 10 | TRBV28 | CASSSVVAFF | TGTGCCAGCAGTAGCGTAGTAGCTTTCTTT
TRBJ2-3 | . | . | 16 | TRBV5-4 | CASSLSGRAGIDTQYF | TGTGCCAGCAGCTTGAGTGGACGAGCCGGGATAGATACGCAGTATTTT
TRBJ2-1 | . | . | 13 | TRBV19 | CASSIGYGDEQFF | TGTGCCAGTAGTATAGGCTACGGCGATGAGCAGTTCTTC
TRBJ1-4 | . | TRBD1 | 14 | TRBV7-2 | CASSSQGAGEKLFF | TGTGCCAGCAGTTCTCAGGGGGCTGGGGAAAAACTGTTTTTT
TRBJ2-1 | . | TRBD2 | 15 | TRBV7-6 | CASSSTSGSYDEQFF | TGTGCCAGCAGCTCAACTAGCGGGAGTTACGATGAGCAGTTCTTC
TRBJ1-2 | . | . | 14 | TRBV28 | CASSFRVAGKGYTF | TGTGCCAGCAGTTTTCGGGTGGCAGGGAAAGGCTACACCTTC
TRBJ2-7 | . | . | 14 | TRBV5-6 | CASSLGGRTYEQYF | TGTGCCAGCAGCTTGGGAGGCCGGACCTACGAGCAGTACTTC
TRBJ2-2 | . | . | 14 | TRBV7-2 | CASSLRLATGELFF | TGTGCCAGCAGCCTACGACTCGCCACCGGGGAGCTGTTTTTT
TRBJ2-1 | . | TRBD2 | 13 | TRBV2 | CASRASGSNEQFF | TGTGCCAGCAGGGCTAGCGGGAGTAATGAGCAGTTCTTC
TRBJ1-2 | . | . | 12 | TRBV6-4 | CARVPGSYGYTF | TGTGCCAGGGTTCCCGGGTCCTATGGCTACACCTTC
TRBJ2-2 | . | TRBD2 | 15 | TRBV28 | CASSLGLAGAGELFF | TGTGCCAGCAGTTTAGGGCTAGCGGGAGCCGGGGAGCTGTTTTTT
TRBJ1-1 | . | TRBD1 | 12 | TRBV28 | CASSTWTGRAFF | TGTGCCAGCAGTACTTGGACAGGCCGAGCTTTCTTT